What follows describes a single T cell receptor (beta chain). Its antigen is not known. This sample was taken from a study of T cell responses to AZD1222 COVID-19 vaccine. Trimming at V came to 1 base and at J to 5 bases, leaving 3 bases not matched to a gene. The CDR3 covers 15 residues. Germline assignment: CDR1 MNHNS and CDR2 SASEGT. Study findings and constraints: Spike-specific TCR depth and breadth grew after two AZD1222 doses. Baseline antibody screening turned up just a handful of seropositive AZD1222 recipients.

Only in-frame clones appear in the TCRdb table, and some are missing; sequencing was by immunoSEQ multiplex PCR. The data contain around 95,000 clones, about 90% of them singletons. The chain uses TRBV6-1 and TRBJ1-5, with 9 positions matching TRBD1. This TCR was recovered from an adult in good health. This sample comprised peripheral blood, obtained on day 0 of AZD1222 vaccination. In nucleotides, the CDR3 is TGTGCCAGCAGTGAAGACAGGGGGCCGGATCAGCCCCAGCATTTT. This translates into CASSEDRGPDQPQHF.